The sequence of this TCR beta chain was determined in a study of blood T cell repertoires in COVID-19. Overall study context: In each case, the material was cDNA or gDNA derived from T cells, B-cell-depleted T cells, or PBMCs.

Trimming left V 7 bases short and J 2 bases short, with 15 bases between. From germline, CDR1 is SGHTA and CDR2 FQGNSA. The CDR3 is 14 residues long. Original data processing: By means of reference gene primer amplification, nucleated cell counts were estimated. Sequencing used immunoSEQ multiplex PCR; TCRdb keeps in-frame clones, though not all of them. For V, J and clone size, that table is used; D and trimming come from the DNA. The sample comprises hundreds of thousands of clones, 88% of which are singletons, and over 10% rests with the top ten. The receptor was isolated from a woman between 50 and 59 years old with COVID-19, enrolled during active disease. Sequencing was performed on peripheral blood. The chain employs TRBV7-2 and TRBJ2-7, with D maybe TRBD2 (7 bases). The DNA of the CDR3 is TGTGCCAGCACCTCGGGGGGCCCTCCCTACGAGCAGTACTTC. Its translation is CASTSGGPPYEQYF.